This T cell receptor beta chain is drawn from a study of blood T cell repertoires in COVID-19 (dated by TCRdb to the early 2020s). Regarding the research as a whole: Samples from collaborators originated in the United States, Italy and Spain and spanned both the acute and convalescent phases of COVID-19. The prospective study material was composed of cDNA or gDNA derived from T cells, B-cell-depleted T cells, or PBMCs. Deeply sampled blood TCRbeta repertoires from subjects exposed to, actively infected with, or recovered from COVID-19 were included in the dataset. The repertoires were released in a freely available public database meant as a resource for research on the immune response to SARS-CoV-2. The samples were drawn from the first 160 participants of the ongoing ImmuneRACE study and from 1,254 subjects provided by 6 global collaborators. A de-identified subject ID, COVID-19 status, age in years and sex were almost always included in the sample metadata. Where HLA class I and class II types were available, the types were taken from metadata supplied by the sample provider, not from assay-based typing. Summary of the overall study and its limitations: How much clinical and demographic metadata was included differed by source and by participant, and the metadata was provided uncurated.

One collaborating source in Seattle enrolled patients during active infection and followed them longitudinally through the course of disease. Whole blood was collected in K2EDTA tubes by collaborating institutions according to the institutions' own protocols. For TCRbeta analysis, collaborator samples were shipped as frozen whole blood, as isolated PBMCs, or as DNA extracted from either sample type. For this clone: Its target antigen remains unknown. No base-level quality is on record; no much larger clone is a single base apart.

The immunoSEQ Assay, a bias-controlled multiplex PCR, was used to amplify TCRbeta CDR3 regions from genomic DNA. For the original study's pipeline: Within the assay, amplification of reference gene primers was used to estimate how many nucleated cells each sample contained. To quantify the absolute abundance of each unique TCRbeta CDR3 rearrangement, sequence reads were collapsed and filtered. Productive Simpson clonality was computed per sample as the square root of Simpson's diversity index over productive rearrangements. As stored in TCRdb, this immuneACCESS dataset retains in-frame rearrangements with V and J assigned. A fraction of the clones does not appear; measured against another copy, unresolved V genes explain less than half of the discrepancy, and the remainder lacks a known reason. The V and J calls and clone size are taken from that table; D and trimming were inferred from the DNA. In all, the sample holds some 180,000 clones, and 80% to 90% of those were seen once. About 11% of the sample comes from the top ten.

The junction shows trimming of 5 bases on V and 3 bases on J, and the gene matches do not reach 3 bases of it. The germline V gene encodes CDR1 MNHEY and CDR2 SMNVEV (reference sequence). Measured from the cysteine to the phenylalanine, the CDR3 is 14 residues long. The DNA shown is the 42-base CDR3, in frame from base 1. The receptor was isolated from a woman aged 35 to 49 with COVID-19, enrolled during active disease. The chain joins TRBV27 to TRBJ2-7; TRBD1 lines up with 11 middle nucleotides. The sequenced sample was peripheral blood. The DNA sequence reads TGTGCCAGCAGTGCCGGGACAGGGGGCTACGAGCAGTACTTC. Its protein is CASSAGTGGYEQYF.